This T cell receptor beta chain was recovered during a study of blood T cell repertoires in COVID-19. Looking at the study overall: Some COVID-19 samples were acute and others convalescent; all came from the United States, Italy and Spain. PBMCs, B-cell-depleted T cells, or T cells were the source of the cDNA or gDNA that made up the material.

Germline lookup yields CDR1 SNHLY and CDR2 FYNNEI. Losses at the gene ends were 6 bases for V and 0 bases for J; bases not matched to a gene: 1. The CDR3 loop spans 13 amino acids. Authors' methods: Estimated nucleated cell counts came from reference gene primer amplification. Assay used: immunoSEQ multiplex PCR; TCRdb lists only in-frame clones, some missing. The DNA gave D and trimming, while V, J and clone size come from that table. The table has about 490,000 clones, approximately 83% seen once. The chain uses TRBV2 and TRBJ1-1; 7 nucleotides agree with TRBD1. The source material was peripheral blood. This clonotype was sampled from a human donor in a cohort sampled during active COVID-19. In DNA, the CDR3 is TGTGCCAGCAGCGACAGGGTGAACACTGAAGCTTTCTTT. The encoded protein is CASSDRVNTEAFF.